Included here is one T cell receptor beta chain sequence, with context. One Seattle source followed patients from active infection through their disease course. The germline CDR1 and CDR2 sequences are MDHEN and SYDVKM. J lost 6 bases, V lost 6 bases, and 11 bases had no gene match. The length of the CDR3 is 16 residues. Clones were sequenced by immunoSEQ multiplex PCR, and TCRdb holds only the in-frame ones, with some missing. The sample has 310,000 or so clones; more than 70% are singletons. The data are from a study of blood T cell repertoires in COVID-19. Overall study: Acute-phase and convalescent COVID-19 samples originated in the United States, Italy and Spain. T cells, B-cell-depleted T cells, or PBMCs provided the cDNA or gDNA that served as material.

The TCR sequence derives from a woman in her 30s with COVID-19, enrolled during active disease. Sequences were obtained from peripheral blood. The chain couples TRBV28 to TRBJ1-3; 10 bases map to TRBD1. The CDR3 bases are TGTGCCAGCAGCAACCGACAGGGGGCTCTAGAAAACACCATATATTTT. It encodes CASSNRQGALENTIYF.